This is a list of T cell receptor beta chains from one sample in a study of blood T cell repertoires in COVID-19. TCRdb's copy holds only in-frame clones and misses some; the assay was immunoSEQ multiplex PCR. The top ten hold about 0.6% of the sample, which has about 410,000 clones, roughly 88% seen once. Source material: PBMCs or T cells enriched from blood (not recorded which). The receptors originated from a man between 18 and 35 years old who had recovered from COVID-19. Both conserved end residues are part of each CDR3. Each record gives: J gene, V gene, CDR3 length, clone size, D gene, CDR3 protein, CDR3 DNA. D genes are given only for firm matches. Size is omitted from some rows. Given values are once, few, many or a class for expanded clones.

TRBJ2-7,TRBV18,15,.,TRBD1,CASSPPTGGRVEQYF,TGTGCCAGCTCTCCTCCGACAGGGGGCAGAGTCGAGCAGTACTTC
TRBJ2-3,TRBV18,12,once,.,CASSTGTDTQYF,TGTGCCAGCTCAACAGGTACAGATACGCAGTATTTT
TRBJ2-1,TRBV7-3,14,.,.,CASSVGVAYNEQFF,TGTGCCAGCAGCGTAGGGGTCGCGTACAATGAGCAGTTCTTC
TRBJ2-5,TRBV14,16,.,.,CASSQDESEVEKTQYF,TGTGCCAGCAGCCAAGATGAATCGGAGGTGGAGAAGACCCAGTACTTC
TRBJ1-5,TRBV7-6,15,.,.,CASSLGGQLNQPQHF,TGTGCCAGCAGCTTAGGAGGGCAGCTGAATCAGCCCCAGCATTTT
TRBJ1-2,TRBV2,15,.,.,CASSGLAFGSAGYTF,TGTGCCAGCAGTGGGCTAGCCTTTGGTTCCGCTGGCTACACCTTC
TRBJ1-1,TRBV19,11,.,TRBD1,CASRGQGRAFF,TGTGCCAGTAGGGGACAGGGTCGAGCTTTCTTT
TRBJ1-1,TRBV3-1/TRBV3-2,16,.,.,CASSQTGTYMNTEAFF,TGTGCCAGCAGCCAAACCGGGACATATATGAACACTGAAGCTTTCTTT
TRBJ1-1,TRBV7-2,13,.,.,CASSPRQYTEAFF,TGTGCCAGCAGCCCACGACAGTACACTGAAGCTTTCTTT
TRBJ1-6,TRBV19,16,.,.,CASTSTDNSYNSPLHF,TGTGCCAGTACATCGACCGACAACTCCTATAATTCACCCCTCCACTTT
TRBJ1-6,TRBV6-5,15,.,.,CASSYPAGTNSPLHF,TGTGCCAGCAGTTACCCCGCGGGGACTAATTCACCCCTCCACTTT
TRBJ1-6,TRBV6-5,15,.,.,CASREDSSYNSPLHF,TGTGCCAGCAGGGAGGACAGCTCCTATAATTCACCCCTCCACTTT
TRBJ2-5,TRBV18,17,once,TRBD2,CASSPISGRKLQETQYF,TGTGCCAGCTCACCGATTAGCGGGAGGAAACTCCAAGAGACCCAGTACTTC
TRBJ2-5,TRBV29-1,11,.,.,CSGRQDLTQYF,TGCAGCGGCAGACAGGACTTGACCCAGTACTTC
TRBJ1-4,TRBV19,15,.,TRBD1,CASSPRETGVEKLFF,TGTGCCAGTAGTCCTCGTGAGACAGGGGTTGAAAAACTGTTTTTT
TRBJ2-7,TRBV2,13,.,.,CASLGTPAYEQYF,TGTGCCAGCCTTGGGACTCCGGCCTACGAGCAGTACTTC
TRBJ2-1,TRBV2,11,.,.,CASSVGTEQFF,TGTGCCAGCAGTGTGGGCACCGAGCAGTTCTTC
TRBJ1-2,TRBV4-1,14,.,.,CASSQGTANYGYTF,TGCGCCAGCAGCCAAGGGACAGCAAACTATGGCTACACCTTC